The source of this TCR beta chain is a study of post-analysis software for immune sequencing data. Across the whole study: The study covered relapsing-remitting, secondary progressive and progressive-relapsing courses of multiple sclerosis. Study-wide results and limits: TRBV5-6, TRBV5-1 and TRBV20-1 were among roughly 5 TRBV segments more frequent in patients than controls.

Note on this clonotype: Antigen: not known. This could be a read error, since a much larger clone is one nucleotide away.

The CDR3 consists of 14 residues. Looked up from germline, CDR1 is DFQATT and CDR2 is SNEGSKA (reference sequence). Trimming left V 2 bases short and J 4 bases short, with 12 bases between. Built from TCR beta cDNA, the libraries had unique molecular identifiers in them. When about 0.95 to 10 million T cells were used, they gave a few hundred thousand cDNA molecules. TCRdb re-called the PCR reads through MiXCR, storing one row per CDR3 protein. The table lists hundreds of thousands of distinct CDR3 sequences, 25% to 30% of them singletons. The chain is built from TRBV20-1 and TRBJ2-1; D is unresolved. This clonotype was sampled from a girl under 18 with multiple sclerosis. The source material was blood. CDR3 region: CSARPRFAYNEQFF. The CDR3 DNA reads as TGCAGTGCTAGACCTCGCTTCGCGTACAATGAGCAGTTCTTC.